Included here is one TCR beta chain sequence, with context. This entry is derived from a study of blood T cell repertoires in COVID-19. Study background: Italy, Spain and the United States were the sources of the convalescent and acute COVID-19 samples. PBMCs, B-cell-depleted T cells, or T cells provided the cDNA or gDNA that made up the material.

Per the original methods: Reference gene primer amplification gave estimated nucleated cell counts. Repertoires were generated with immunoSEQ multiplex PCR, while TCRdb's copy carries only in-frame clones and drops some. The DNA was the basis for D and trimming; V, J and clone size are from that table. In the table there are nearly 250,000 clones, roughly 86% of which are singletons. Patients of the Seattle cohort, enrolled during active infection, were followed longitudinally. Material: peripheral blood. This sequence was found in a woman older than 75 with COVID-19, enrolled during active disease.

DNA for the CDR3: TGTGCCAGTAGCCCAACAGGGGGAGACGGCACAGATACGCAGTATTTT. Its translation is CASSPTGGDGTDTQYF. The genes are TRBV19 and TRBJ2-3; TRBD1 matches at 8 bases. This CDR3 comprises 16 residues. The ends lost 6 bases at V and 1 base at J; junction bases unmatched: 9. Germline loops: CDR1 LNHDA, CDR2 SQIVND (reference sequence).